The 16 T cell receptor beta chains below were found in one sample sequenced in a study of control samples from healthy donors and cancer patients. Measured with immunoSEQ multiplex PCR; TCRdb has only the in-frame clones, and not every one. The sample has roughly 120,000 clones, about 87% seen once. Specimen: blood. These receptors were collected from a middle-aged man in good health.

A word on this clone: Other nucleotide sequences from this sample produce the same CDR3. The chain combines TRBV19 with TRBJ1-1; D unresolved. Looked up from germline, CDR1 is LNHDA and CDR2 is SQIVND (reference sequence). V dropped 4 bases and J dropped 0 bases, with 9 bases sitting between them. This CDR3 spans 14 amino acids. The chain's CDR3 is CASSRGGMNTEAFF. CDR3 nucleotide sequence: TGTGCCAGTAGTAGGGGTGGCATGAACACTGAAGCTTTCTTT.

This sequence joins TRBV24-1 and TRBJ2-7; the D call may be TRBD1 or TRBD2 (5 bases each). V was cut by 7 bases and J by 9 bases, with 21 bases left in between. The CDR3 sequence is 14 residues long. Germline CDR1 is KGHDR and CDR2 is SFDVKD. This CDR3 reads CATSSGTFSQGQYF. The CDR3 DNA sequence: TGTGCCACCAGCTCCGGGACCTTCTCGCAGGGGCAGTACTTC.

The chain links TRBV7-9 to TRBJ1-5; D ambiguous. Germline lookup yields CDR1 SEHNR and CDR2 FQNEAQ (reference sequence). V lost 4 bases and J 1 base, leaving 11 bases between the germline ends. The length of the CDR3 is 15 residues. This CDR3 is CASSSGLVSNQPQHF. Here the CDR3 DNA reads TGTGCCAGCAGCTCCGGACTCGTAAGCAATCAGCCCCAGCATTTT.

The gene calls are TRBV7-2 and TRBJ2-3; 11 bases agree with TRBD2. The V gene's germline CDR1 is SGHTA and CDR2 FQGNSA. CDR3 length: 16 residues. The V gene end was trimmed by 2 bases and the J gene end by 6 bases; junction bases not matched to a gene: 7. As DNA, the CDR3 is TGTGCCAGCAGCTTATATCAAGGACTAGCGGGTGATACGCAGTATTTT. Protein product: CASSLYQGLAGDTQYF.

This sequence joins TRBV9 and TRBJ1-6, with unresolved D. Trimming took off 0 bases at V and 0 bases at J, with 7 bases between the two ends. The germline V gene has CDR1 SGDLS and CDR2 YYNGEE. The CDR3 covers 16 residues. CDR3 sequence reads: CASSVDSSSYNSPLHF. The CDR3 region has the DNA TGTGCCAGCAGCGTAGATAGTAGCTCCTATAATTCACCCCTCCACTTT.

The rearrangement uses TRBV25-1 and TRBJ2-7, with D possibly being TRBD2 (5 bases). Trimming cost V 1 base and J 7 bases, with 20 bases left between them. Germline V gene data show CDR1 as MGHDK and CDR2 as SYGVNS. The CDR3 runs 16 residues. The CDR3 sequence is CASSECRLASPREQYF. The DNA for the CDR3 is TGTGCCAGCAGTGAATGTCGGCTAGCTTCTCCTAGGGAGCAGTACTTC.

V usage is TRBV14 and J usage is TRBJ2-1; D unclear. CDR1 and CDR2 (germline): SGHDN, FVKESK. Trimming cost V 0 bases and J 6 bases, with 3 bases left between them. CDR3 size: 12 residues. The CDR3 sequence: CASSQEANEQFF. The CDR3 DNA reads as TGTGCCAGCAGCCAAGAGGCCAATGAGCAGTTCTTC.

The CDR3 DNA sequence: TGTGCCAGCTCACCCCAGGGACAGACTATTTACGGCTACACCTTC. This sequence encodes CASSPQGQTIYGYTF. This chain uses TRBV18 with TRBJ1-2, with TRBD1 identical over 7 bases. CDR3 length: 15 residues. Unmatched junction bases numbered 12, after V lost 3 bases and J lost 8 bases. The germline V gene has CDR1 KGHSH and CDR2 LQKENI. Based on the CDR3 plus reference TRBV18 and TRBJ1-2, the full variable domain is NAGVMQNPRHLVRRRGQEARLRCSPMKGHSHVYWYRQLPEEGLKFMVYLQKENIIDESGMPKERFSAEFPKEGPSILRIQQVVRGDSAAYFCASSPQGQTIYGYTFGSGTRLTVV.

The rearrangement joins TRBV6-5 to TRBJ1-2; tentative D call: TRBD1 (6 bases). This CDR3 region has 14 residues. Deletions cut 7 bases from V and 4 bases from J, with 16 bases between. Germline V CDR1 and CDR2: MNHEY, SVGAGI. CDR3 bases: TGTGCCAGCAACCCCGGGGGGGGCTTCTATGGCTACACCTTC. It specifies CASNPGGGFYGYTF.

A single count supports this clone. The genes are TRBV7-2 and TRBJ2-4; D not resolved. Trimming took off 3 bases at V and 7 bases at J, with 7 bases between the two ends. In germline, CDR1 is SGHTA, CDR2 FQGNSA. The CDR3 length is 12 residues. This CDR3 reads CASSLERNIQYF. The CDR3 DNA sequence: TGTGCCAGCAGCTTGGAAAGGAACATTCAGTACTTC.

The chain links TRBV6-5 to TRBJ1-4; 7 positions agree with TRBD1. CDR1 is MNHEY and CDR2 is SVGAGI in the germline V gene. V shed 6 bases, J shed 7 bases, and the junction held 8 bases outside the gene matches. The CDR3 extends over 14 amino acids. CDR3 DNA: TGTGCCAGCAGGGGGACAGTAAGAGGTGAAAAACTGTTTTTT. As protein: CASRGTVRGEKLFF.

This CDR3 reads CASSQDWTGYGYGYTF. DNA for the CDR3: TGCGCCAGCAGCCAAGATTGGACAGGTTACGGCTATGGCTACACCTTC. The chain has TRBV4-1 and TRBJ1-2, with TRBD1 matching 7 bases. The V gene's germline CDR1 is MGHRA and CDR2 YSYEKL. Trimming cost V 0 bases and J 4 bases; bases outside gene matches: 8. The CDR3 runs 16 residues.

V gene TRBV24-1 combines with J gene TRBJ2-4; the D call may be TRBD1 or TRBD2 (5 bases each). CDR3 length equals 15 residues. CDR1 is KGHDR, CDR2 SFDVKD, per germline. Trimming shortened V by 4 bases and J by 5 bases, and 14 bases separated the two germline ends. CDR3 sequence: CATSDPRGPENIQYF. Written as DNA, the CDR3 is TGTGCCACCAGTGACCCCCGGGGACCAGAAAACATTCAGTACTTC.

The table lists this clone with a few counts. V usage is TRBV15 and J usage is TRBJ1-5, with TRBD1 matching over 8 bases. This CDR3 is built from 19 residues. Per germline, CDR1 LNHNV and CDR2 YYDKDF (reference sequence). V trimming: 0 bases; J trimming: 7 bases; junction bases outside the gene matches: 17. CDR3 sequence reads: CATSRDYQWATGERQPQHF. DNA for the CDR3: TGTGCCACCAGCAGAGATTATCAATGGGCGACAGGGGAGAGGCAGCCCCAGCATTTT.

This clone appeared a single time. The genes are TRBV10-1 and TRBJ1-3, with D possibly matching TRBD1 (5 bases). The CDR3 is 15 amino acids. The germline V gene has CDR1 WNHNN and CDR2 SYGVQD (reference sequence). V shed 7 bases and J shed 0 bases, with 13 bases lying between them. CDR3 residues: CASTRDANSGNTIYF. The DNA of the CDR3 is TGCGCCAGCACCCGGGACGCCAACTCTGGAAACACCATATATTTT.

This chain connects TRBV4-2 to TRBJ2-3; no clear D. This CDR3 is built from 12 residues. The ends were cut back, 0 bases at V and 3 bases at J, with 1 base in the middle. Germline CDR1 and CDR2: LGHNA and YNFKEQ. Here the CDR3 DNA reads TGTGCCAGCAGCCAAGAGACAGATACGCAGTATTTT. Its translation: CASSQETDTQYF.